What follows are 18 T cell receptor beta chains derived from one specimen sequenced in a study of T cells after yellow fever vaccination. In TCRdb, the 5' RACE reads were re-called with MiXCR into one record per CDR3 protein. The sample lists under 55,000 distinct CDR3 sequences; approximately 6.6% were seen once. Specimen: CD8+ T cells not binding an NS4B(214-222) dextramer, sorted from PBMCs, collected roughly seven weeks after the first yellow fever vaccination. The source of these receptors is a man in his late teens or twenties who received the YFV17D yellow fever vaccine.

In its sample, this clonotype was seen many times. V usage is TRBV10-3 and J usage is TRBJ2-7, with 9 nucleotides matching TRBD1. This CDR3 region has 15 residues. V gave up 3 bases and J gave up 4 bases; unmatched junction bases: 7. Germline V gives CDR1 ENHRY, CDR2 SYGVKD. The DNA for the CDR3 is TGTGCCATCAGTGACTCACTACAGGGGGCATACGAGCAGTACTTC. Protein: CAISDSLQGAYEQYF.

This clonotype came up many times. The chain is built from TRBV25-1 and TRBJ2-7; possibly TRBD1 or TRBD2 for D (5 bases each). Germline-derived CDR1 and CDR2 are MGHDK and SYGVNS. The CDR3 is 16 amino acids. V was clipped by 5 bases and J by 2 bases, with 19 bases between them. The CDR3 DNA follows: TGTGCCAGCAGTAAAAGGACCGGGACGGGAACCTACGAGCAGTACTTC. It yields the protein CASSKRTGTGTYEQYF.

The rearrangement uses TRBV2 and TRBJ2-7; weak D call: TRBD2 (6 bases). V lost 3 bases and J 0 bases, leaving 15 bases between the germline ends. Per germline, CDR1 SNHLY and CDR2 FYNNEI. This CDR3 is 16 amino acids long. The CDR3 protein is CASSEGGWGSSYEQYF. CDR3 bases: TGTGCCAGCAGTGAGGGGGGATGGGGAAGCTCCTACGAGCAGTACTTC.

There are many counts of this clonotype. This chain connects TRBV6-2 or TRBV6-3 to TRBJ1-5, with 9 bases matching TRBD1. This CDR3 is built from 13 residues. Trimming took 8 bases from V and 6 from J; bases not matched to a gene: 5. CDR1 and CDR2 from the germline V gene are MNHEY and SVGEGT. The CDR3 here is CASGDRVAQPQHF. CDR3 DNA: TGTGCCAGCGGGGACAGGGTCGCTCAGCCCCAGCATTTT.

This rearrangement joins TRBV28 to TRBJ1-5; unclear D gene. Germline CDR1 reads MDHEN; CDR2 reads SYDVKM. The V end lost 2 bases, the J end lost 6 bases, and 8 bases lay between the germline ends. CDR3 length: 13 residues. CDR3 region: CASSLPFGQPQHF. CDR3 nucleotides: TGTGCCAGCAGTTTACCCTTCGGTCAGCCCCAGCATTTT.

This clonotype was detected a few times. This chain connects TRBV6-1 to TRBJ2-4; TRBD1 aligns across 8 bases. The CDR3 covers 16 residues. The germline V gene has CDR1 MNHNS and CDR2 SASEGT. V gave up 4 bases and J gave up 0 bases; unmatched junction bases: 5. CDR3 sequence reads: CASSVDRGIAKNIQYF. The CDR3 coding sequence is TGTGCCAGCAGTGTCGACAGGGGCATAGCCAAAAACATTCAGTACTTC.

The chain employs TRBV6-6 and TRBJ2-5; D is unresolved. Trimming removed 5 bases at V and 3 bases at J, with 7 bases between. Germline lookup yields CDR1 MNHNY and CDR2 SVGAGI (reference sequence). The CDR3 runs 12 residues. The CDR3 DNA reads TGTGCCAGCAGTCGGACGGAAGAGACCCAGTACTTC. Translating gives CASSRTEETQYF.

This clonotype has ten or more counts. This chain connects TRBV27 to TRBJ2-7; the D gene is possibly TRBD1 (5 bases). The CDR3 has 12 amino acids. Trimming pared 5 bases from V and 7 bases from J, leaving 12 bases between. The germline V gene encodes CDR1 MNHEY and CDR2 SMNVEV (reference sequence). The CDR3 loop reads CASSRLGEEQYF. The DNA for the CDR3 is TGTGCCAGCAGTAGGTTAGGGGAAGAGCAGTACTTC.

Many counts were recorded for this clonotype. The J gene is TRBJ2-7, the V gene TRBV19; tentative D call: TRBD1 (6 bases). CDR3 length: 14 amino acids. V lost 6 bases and J lost 3, with 15 bases in between. The germline CDR1 and CDR2 sequences are LNHDA and SQIVND (reference sequence). This CDR3 is CASSKDRTYYEQYF. The CDR3 DNA reads as TGTGCCAGTAGCAAGGACAGAACTTACTACGAGCAGTACTTC.

There are many counts of this clonotype. The chain joins TRBV7-8 to TRBJ2-2, with D unclear. Per germline, CDR1 SGHVS and CDR2 FQNEAQ. CDR3 size: 15 residues. With 2 bases removed from V and 2 bases from J, the gap between germline ends came to 9 bases. The CDR3 DNA follows: TGTGCCAGCAGCTTACTGGGCTTAAACACCGGGGAGCTGTTTTTT. Encoded protein: CASSLLGLNTGELFF.

The V and J genes are TRBV3-1 and TRBJ2-7; D remains ambiguous. V was clipped by 1 base and J by 2 bases, with 12 bases between them. The CDR3 totals 15 residues. The germline V gene has CDR1 LGHDT and CDR2 YNNKEL (reference sequence). The CDR3 sequence is CASSQVSVMTYEQYF. The DNA of the CDR3 is TGTGCCAGCAGCCAAGTTTCGGTCATGACCTACGAGCAGTACTTC.

This clonotype occurred many times. This rearrangement joins TRBV7-9 to TRBJ2-2; 7 nucleotides line up with TRBD2. In germline, CDR1 is SEHNR, CDR2 FQNEAQ (reference sequence). This CDR3 region has 15 residues. V lost 3 bases and J lost 5; bases outside the gene matches: 6. The DNA for the CDR3 is TGTGCCAGCAGCTTCCGGGACTACCTTACCGGGGAGCTGTTTTTT. Translating gives CASSFRDYLTGELFF.

The table lists this clonotype with many counts. V gene TRBV28 combines with J gene TRBJ2-1, with D possibly TRBD1 on 6 matching bases. Per the germline V gene, CDR1 is MDHEN and CDR2 is SYDVKM. This CDR3 spans 14 amino acids. V was pared by 6 bases and J by 8 bases, with 17 bases between. CDR3 sequence reads: CASSLQGLYDEQFF. The CDR3 DNA reads as TGTGCCAGCAGCCTACAGGGCCTGTATGATGAGCAGTTCTTC.

Many counts were recorded for this clonotype. V gene TRBV9 combines with J gene TRBJ2-5; 11 bases align to TRBD2. Trimming at V came to 1 base and at J to 2 bases, leaving 7 bases not matched to a gene. Germline CDR1 is SGDLS and CDR2 is YYNGEE. This CDR3 is built from 17 residues. The CDR3 protein is CASSVFGGLAAQETQYF. The CDR3 coding sequence is TGTGCCAGCAGCGTATTCGGGGGACTAGCGGCTCAAGAGACCCAGTACTTC.

In its sample, this clonotype was seen many times. The V and J genes are TRBV10-3 and TRBJ2-5; 13 nucleotides line up with TRBD2. Germline V lookup: CDR1 ENHRY, CDR2 SYGVKD. Trimming cost V 7 bases and J 2 bases; bases outside gene matches: 7. The CDR3 runs 16 residues. The CDR3 bases are TGTGCCATCACCGCCCGGACTAGCGGGGGTCAAGAGACCCAGTACTTC. This translates into CAITARTSGGQETQYF.

This clonotype showed up just a few times. The J gene is TRBJ2-3, the V gene TRBV5-4; 7 positions agree with TRBD2. The CDR3 sequence is 15 residues long. J was trimmed by 3 bases and V by 2 bases; bases with no gene match: 6. Germline-derived CDR1 and CDR2 are SGHNT and YYREEE (reference sequence). In nucleotides, the CDR3 is TGTGCCAGCAGCTTCGTGGGGGAGGGTACAGATACGCAGTATTTT. Amino acid sequence: CASSFVGEGTDTQYF.

This clonotype was detected a few times. The chain recombines TRBV9 with TRBJ2-3; 7 nucleotides match TRBD1. In germline, CDR1 is SGDLS, CDR2 YYNGEE. V gave up 4 bases and J gave up 0 bases; unmatched junction bases: 8. The CDR3 runs 16 residues. CDR3: CASSPDRVTSTDTQYF. CDR3 bases: TGTGCCAGCAGCCCAGACAGGGTGACTAGCACAGATACGCAGTATTTT.

By share, this clonotype ranks as medium-sized. V usage is TRBV20-1 and J usage is TRBJ2-3, with D possibly TRBD1 on 6 matching bases. CDR3 length: 13 residues. Trimming pared 8 bases from V and 7 bases from J, leaving 19 bases between. CDR1 and CDR2 (germline): DFQATT, SNEGSKA (reference sequence). CDR3 in DNA: TGCAGTCCCCGGGACAAAACTGACTATACGCAGTATTTT. It encodes CSPRDKTDYTQYF.